This entry concerns a single TCR beta chain. Its antigen is unknown. No qualities accompany the bases; no much larger clone lies one base away. The data are from a study of blood T cells in healthy people across ages (dated by TCRdb to about 2015). The study in broad terms: In model experiments, roughly one uniquely barcoded TCR beta cDNA molecule per two T cells was captured by template switching. Four age groups were formed from the donors: young (average approximately 17 years), middle-aged (around 37), aged (more than 55) and long-lived (around 82). Two additional independent replicas of 1 million unique cDNA reads from the same blood draw were analyzed for two donors (one aged 18 to 30 and one aged 80 or older). The study measured age-related changes in TCR beta repertoire diversity using deep sequencing normalized with unique cDNA molecular identifiers. General conclusions and limits of the study: Bulk unsorted PBMC profiling prevented conclusive comparison of naive and antigen-experienced compartments. Because the CMV infection status of the donors was unknown, age-related changes in expanded clonotypes may potentially have been confounded. Compared with the aged group, the long-lived group had more naive CD4+ T cells, fewer expanded clones and increased TCR diversity, suggesting age selection. Observed TCR beta diversity per million T cells fell roughly linearly with age, and a significant reduction was already apparent by age around 40. A strong correlation was found between observed TCR beta diversity and the percentage of naive T cells measured by flow cytometry. Total diversity estimates from one million sequenced T cells were considered lower bounds and underestimates.

Libraries were made using 5' RACE. Sequencing relied on an Illumina HiSeq 2500. A second about 7 to 12 cycle PCR used a sample-barcoded 5' primer and a J-beta primer mix. A template-switch 5' adaptor carrying 12 random nucleotides introduced a unique molecular identifier onto each TCR beta cDNA molecule. At least 2.5 million CDR3-containing paired-end reads were obtained from each sample. First-strand cDNA synthesis was performed from all RNA using the Mint cDNA synthesis kit, with priming by a TRBC-specific oligonucleotide. Following uracil-DNA glycosylase treatment, a first 18-cycle PCR with universal primers M1SS and BC2_uni_R was performed on all cDNA. In the paper's pipeline: Each sample was normalized by randomly selecting 1 million high-quality reads, each carrying a distinct molecular identifier. Instead of being binned into consensus sequences, reads that shared molecular identifiers were thrown out. MiTCR, with a Q25 quality threshold and the strictest error-elimination algorithm, was used for CDR3 identification, clonotype clustering and error correction. Lower-bound total TCR beta diversity was estimated with a nonparametric unseen species model using Euler transformation. The raw public reads went through TCRdb reprocessing: fastp at Q25, MiXCR clone calling, in-frame beta chains kept. A single entry per CDR3 protein holds the most common genes and DNA from its merged rows. These V and J calls derive from TCRdb rather than the authors' analysis. Present in this sample are about 800,000 distinct CDR3 sequences, 25% of which were seen just once. The ten largest clones take up 3% to 4% of the sample.

Spanning cysteine to phenylalanine, the CDR3 consists of 17 amino acids. The kept DNA is CDR3 alone, 51 bases in frame from the first base. The germline V gene gives CDR1 as MDHEN and CDR2 as SYDVKM. The V end loses 3 bases and the J end loses 3 bases, and a stretch of 18 bases separates them. The 39 donors, aged about 6 to 90 years, were systemically healthy Caucasian individuals from Russia. Each donor gave around 9.9 milliliters of peripheral blood, collected into EDTA-treated Vacutainer tubes. PBMCs were isolated by Ficoll-Paque density-gradient centrifugation, with at least 7 million obtained per sample. Trizol reagent was used to extract total RNA from the PBMCs, yielding at least 5 micrograms per sample. The percentages of naive CD45RAhigh/CD27high T cells were determined by flow cytometry on a PBMC aliquot from every donor. Another study also made use of these data, one on T cells of mothers and their children. According to the second study: Donors were nine systemically healthy Caucasian individuals: three mothers and their six children. cDNA synthesis consumed the entire amount of extracted RNA, loaded at about 1.6 ug RNA in each 15 ul reaction. Sample barcodes and 2-4 random nucleotides were added via the M1S primer in the second PCR. More than 8 million TCR beta CDR3 reads were obtained from each mother, and several million reads were obtained from each child. In both related and unrelated pairs, thymic selection shapes the output of TCR recombination in a similar way, with inherited differences having only a minor effect. Normalized repertoire overlap was always slightly but never significantly higher in related than unrelated mother-child pairs. Persistent microchimeric T cell clones were not detected, at a sensitivity of about 99 clones per million clonotypes. Deep NGS was used in the study to compare the TCR beta repertoires of mothers and children and to look for features that separate related mother-child pairs from unrelated individuals. On average, the children were about 10 +/- 4 years old, while the mothers were approximately 40 +/- 4 years old. After adapters were ligated using NEBNext reagents, the libraries underwent 100+100 nt paired-end sequencing on an Illumina HiSeq 2000. To prevent cross-contamination, the mother and child libraries were prepared one month apart and sequenced in separate runs. Between roughly 500,000 and 2,100,000 distinct TCR beta clonotypes were identified per donor. Naive TCR beta clonotypes were estimated from low-frequency clonotypes matched to each donor's FACS-determined naive share, without sorting.

The clonotype originates from a boy between 10 and 17 years old in good health. The sequence links TRBV28 to TRBJ2-1; there is no confident call for the D gene. Specimen: blood. This receptor carries the CDR3 CASSFSPYGQIYNEQFF. In nucleotide form, the sequence is TGTGCCAGCAGTTTCTCTCCCTATGGGCAGATCTACAATGAGCAGTTCTTC.